The rows below give T cell receptor beta chains drawn from one sample of a study of T cell repertoires in cytomegalovirus infection. MiXCR was run by TCRdb on the reads, yielding one entry per CDR3 protein. There are 680,000 or so distinct CDR3 sequences in the sample; about a third occur only once, and under 3% lies in the top ten. Sequenced: PBMCs. The receptor source for this set is a human donor in good health (CMV status not recorded). Some clones in this sample may be carry-over from other donors' samples. Both conserved end residues are part of each CDR3.

J: TRBJ1-6; length: 14; V: TRBV6-1; CDR3: CASTSGQYNSPLHF
J: TRBJ1-1; length: 14; V: TRBV28; CDR3: CASSFYARPAEAFF
J: TRBJ2-1; length: 14; V: TRBV27; CDR3: CASRGLDWVHEQFF
J: TRBJ2-5; length: 15; V: TRBV27; CDR3: CASSGQGRHQETQYF
J: TRBJ2-1; length: 18; V: TRBV5-1; CDR3: CASSLEGLAGVRYNEQFF
J: TRBJ1-2; length: 16; V: TRBV4-1; CDR3: CASSLGGGGTNYGYTF
J: TRBJ2-1; length: 18; V: TRBV29-1; CDR3: CSAQRDRGRGKVYNEQFF
J: TRBJ2-2; length: 17; V: TRBV7-9; CDR3: CASVLSGRSMGTGELFF
J: TRBJ1-2; length: 13; V: TRBV19; CDR3: CASSTIINYGYTF
J: TRBJ1-5; length: 14; V: TRBV5-5; CDR3: CASRRVSSDQPQHF
J: TRBJ2-3; length: 15; V: TRBV7-6; CDR3: CASSPPQGVPDTQYF
J: TRBJ1-1; length: 12; V: TRBV6-1; CDR3: CASRVGETEAFF
J: TRBJ2-7; length: 12; V: TRBV6-2/TRBV6-3; CDR3: CASRRTDYEQYF
J: TRBJ1-6; length: 15; V: TRBV7-6; CDR3: CASSQRGSYNSPLHF
J: TRBJ2-1; length: 14; V: TRBV12-3/TRBV12-4; CDR3: CASSRGLGGIEQFF
J: TRBJ2-1; length: 18; V: TRBV7-2; CDR3: CASSSDLLAGASYNEQFF
J: TRBJ2-7; length: 16; V: TRBV4-2; CDR3: CASSQDLVQRGYEQYF
J: TRBJ2-1; length: 15; V: TRBV19; CDR3: CDSSIAGTSYNEQFF
J: TRBJ2-7; length: 15; V: TRBV27; CDR3: CASSITGLVSKEQYF
J: TRBJ1-1; length: 17; V: TRBV7-2; CDR3: CASSPSTPPRGNTEAFF
J: TRBJ2-7; length: 15; V: TRBV5-1; CDR3: CASSLLGAVNTEQYF
J: TRBJ1-1; length: 18; V: TRBV19; CDR3: CASSNPLGAGYRGTEAFF
J: TRBJ1-1; length: 13; V: TRBV6-1; CDR3: CASTGLQTTEAFF
J: TRBJ2-5; length: 12; V: TRBV7-2; CDR3: CASNRWGETQYF
J: TRBJ2-7; length: 16; V: TRBV7-6; CDR3: CASSLYGEGRSYEQYF
J: TRBJ2-7; length: 13; V: TRBV28; CDR3: CASEGSSRLEQYF
J: TRBJ2-3; length: 17; V: TRBV7-2; CDR3: CASSLVGSGGASDTQYF
J: TRBJ1-2; length: 15; V: TRBV4-2; CDR3: CASSQYETPNYGYTF
J: TRBJ2-5; length: 14; V: TRBV11-2; CDR3: CASIPGTYQETQYF
J: TRBJ2-5; length: 18; V: TRBV5-6; CDR3: CASSIPGLAGEWKETQYF
J: TRBJ2-1; length: 13; V: TRBV11-2; CDR3: CASSPGTRYEQFF
J: TRBJ2-7; length: 13; V: TRBV7-3; CDR3: CASSAGTGGEQYF
J: TRBJ1-5; length: 13; V: TRBV20-1; CDR3: CSARGQGRQPQHF
J: TRBJ2-5; length: 20; V: TRBV7-8; CDR3: CASSFPPFLAGGPTQETQYF
J: TRBJ1-4; length: 13; V: TRBV7-6; CDR3: CASSFRQNEKLFF
J: TRBJ1-1; length: 15; V: TRBV12-3/TRBV12-4; CDR3: CASTPGQGWNTEAFF
J: TRBJ1-1; length: 17; V: TRBV5-5; CDR3: CASSFPRGADGNTEAFF
J: TRBJ1-2; length: 15; V: TRBV7-2; CDR3: CASSLSQGRNYGYTF
J: TRBJ2-1; length: 14; V: TRBV7-6; CDR3: CASSGRDGRDEQFF
J: TRBJ2-2; length: 18; V: TRBV2; CDR3: CASSEFLTTGGAPGELFF
J: TRBJ2-5; length: 13; V: TRBV12-3/TRBV12-4; CDR3: CASSSSGVETQYF